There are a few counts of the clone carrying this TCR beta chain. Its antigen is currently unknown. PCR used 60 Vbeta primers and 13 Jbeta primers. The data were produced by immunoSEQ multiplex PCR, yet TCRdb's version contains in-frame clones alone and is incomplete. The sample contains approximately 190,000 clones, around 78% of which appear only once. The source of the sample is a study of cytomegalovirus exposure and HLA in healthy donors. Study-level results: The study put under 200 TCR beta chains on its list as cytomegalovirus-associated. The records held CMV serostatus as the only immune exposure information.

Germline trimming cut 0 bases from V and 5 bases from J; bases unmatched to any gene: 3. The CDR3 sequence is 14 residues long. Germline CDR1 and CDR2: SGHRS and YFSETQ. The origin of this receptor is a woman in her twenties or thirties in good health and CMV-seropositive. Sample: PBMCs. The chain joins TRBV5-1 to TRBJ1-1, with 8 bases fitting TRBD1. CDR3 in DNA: TGCGCCAGCAGCTTGGGACAGGGGTGGACTGAAGCTTTCTTT. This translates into CASSLGQGWTEAFF.